The T cell receptor beta chain described here comes from a study of T cell responses to AZD1222 COVID-19 vaccine. This CDR3 comprises 15 residues. Germline V lookup: CDR1 LNHDA, CDR2 SQIVND (reference sequence). The trim removed 4 bases at V and 6 bases at J, leaving 8 bases unmatched. Sequenced by immunoSEQ multiplex PCR; TCRdb stores in-frame clones only, minus some. The data contain approximately 13,000 clones, under 90% of them singletons. Sample: peripheral blood, taken 28 days after the second AZD1222 dose. The chain carries TRBV19 and TRBJ2-7; TRBD2 aligns across 11 bases. The receptor was derived from an adult who received the AZD1222 COVID-19 vaccine. The CDR3: CASSTKLAGEFEQYF. DNA of the CDR3: TGTGCCAGTAGTACAAAACTAGCGGGGGAGTTCGAGCAGTACTTC.